Below are 28 T cell receptor beta chains sequenced from a single sample in a study of neurological immune-mediated disorders. TCRdb called the 5' RACE reads again in MiXCR, with one record for every CDR3 protein. The data contain tens of thousands of distinct CDR3 sequences, roughly 17% of them singletons. The sequencing sample was made of PBMCs. Receptor source: a woman aged 40 to 50 in good health.

This clonotype was seen at least ten times. The J gene is TRBJ1-2, the V gene TRBV14; D is possibly TRBD1 (6 bases). Germline V gene data show CDR1 as SGHDN and CDR2 as FVKESK. Trimming shortened V by 4 bases and J by 4 bases, and 19 bases separated the two germline ends. The CDR3 sequence is 16 residues long. Written as DNA, the CDR3 is TGTGCCAGCAGCCCCTTAACCGGGACACCAGGCTATGGCTACACCTTC. Translated: CASSPLTGTPGYGYTF.

This clonotype was detected ten times or more. The gene calls are TRBV12-3 or TRBV12-4 and TRBJ2-1, with D possibly matching TRBD2 (5 bases). Between the trimmed V and J ends, which lost 8 bases and 9 bases, there was a span of 14 bases. The CDR3 spans 12 residues. This chain's CDR3 is CASGFVASEQFF. The CDR3 nucleotides read TGTGCCAGCGGGTTCGTAGCGAGTGAGCAGTTCTTC.

This chain links TRBV20-1 with TRBJ1-1, with D hard to call. Trimming cost V 2 bases and J 4 bases, with 11 bases left between them. The CDR3 covers 13 residues. Looked up from germline, CDR1 is DFQATT and CDR2 is SNEGSKA (reference sequence). CDR3 residues: CSARIPGPTEAFF. The CDR3 DNA reads as TGCAGTGCTAGAATCCCCGGTCCCACTGAAGCTTTCTTT.

There are many counts of this clonotype. The J gene is TRBJ1-5, the V gene TRBV12-3 or TRBV12-4, with D possibly being TRBD1 (6 bases). This CDR3 contains 15 residues. V was shortened by 7 bases and J by 2 bases, with 15 bases between the two germline ends. The CDR3 is CASKPLGGGNQPQHF. CDR3 bases: TGTGCCAGCAAACCCCTAGGGGGAGGCAATCAGCCCCAGCATTTT.

As to this clonotype: An end of the junction does not agree with germline; a read error may underlie this. The chain uses TRBV6-2 or TRBV6-3 and TRBJ2-6; the D gene is possibly TRBD1 (6 bases). Per the germline V gene, CDR1 is MNHEY and CDR2 is SVGEGT. The CDR3 consists of 17 residues. CDR3 DNA sequence: TGTGCCATCAGTCCCCCCTCCAGGGGTGCTGGGGCCAACGTCCTGACTTTC. It specifies CAISPPSRGAGANVLTF.

This clonotype has a count of ten or more. The rearrangement links TRBV10-3 to TRBJ1-1; tentative D call: TRBD1 (6 bases). Germline values: CDR1 ENHRY, CDR2 SYGVKD. The CDR3 loop spans 13 amino acids. Trimming shortened V by 8 bases and J by 5 bases, and 15 bases separated the two germline ends. Here the CDR3 reads CAIAGGLGTEAFF. CDR3 coding DNA: TGTGCCATCGCCGGGGGGCTGGGGACTGAAGCTTTCTTT.

This clonotype was observed at least ten times. The chain combines TRBV27 with TRBJ1-6, with a possible D match to TRBD1 (5 bases). Germline V CDR1 and CDR2: MNHEY, SMNVEV (reference sequence). Trimming removed 6 bases from V and 9 bases from J, with 9 bases in between. This CDR3 has 12 residues. CDR3 coding DNA: TGTGCCAGCAGGGAGAGGGGTTCACCCCTCCACTTT. Translating gives CASRERGSPLHF.

This clonotype was observed a handful of times. Here the CDR3 reads CASSQDRGTSYGYTF. Here the CDR3 DNA reads TGTGCCAGCAGCCAAGATCGCGGGACCTCCTATGGCTACACCTTC. The chain has TRBV14 and TRBJ1-2, with TRBD1 as a possible D gene (5 bases). V shed 0 bases and J shed 4 bases, with 12 bases lying between them. The germline gives CDR1 SGHDN, CDR2 FVKESK. The CDR3 has 15 amino acids.

This clonotype was seen at least ten times. V is TRBV7-2 and J is TRBJ2-1; 8 nucleotides align to TRBD1. Germline CDR1 and CDR2: SGHTA and FQGNSA. The CDR3 loop spans 16 amino acids. The junction had 10 bases not matched to a gene; V was cut back by 5 bases and J by 4 bases. CDR3 in DNA: TGTGCCAGCAGCCGTGGAGTGGGACAGGTATACAATGAGCAGTTCTTC. Translation gives CASSRGVGQVYNEQFF.

This clonotype was found many times. This rearrangement joins TRBV5-1 to TRBJ2-7; D gene uncertain. This CDR3 spans 15 amino acids. CDR1 and CDR2 (germline): SGHRS, YFSETQ. Between the trimmed V and J ends, which lost 0 bases and 0 bases, there was a span of 10 bases. CDR3 region: CASSLDPQPSYEQYF. In DNA form, the CDR3 reads TGCGCCAGCAGCTTGGACCCCCAGCCCTCCTACGAGCAGTACTTC.

The rearrangement joins TRBV30 to TRBJ2-7, with unresolved D. Germline-derived CDR1 and CDR2 are GTSNPN and SVGIG (reference sequence). Deletions cut 3 bases from V and 7 bases from J, with 13 bases between. The CDR3 sequence is 12 residues long. The CDR3 is CAWRGSRNEQYF. The CDR3 DNA reads TGTGCCTGGAGAGGGTCTCGCAATGAGCAGTACTTC. The full variable domain, its missing parts supplied by reference TRBV30 and TRBJ2-7, is SQTIHQWPATLVQPVGSPLSLECTVEGTSNPNLYWYRQAAGRGLQLLFYSVGIGQISSEVPQNLSASRPQDRQFILSSKKLLLSDSGFYLCAWRGSRNEQYFGPGTRLTVT.

The chain has TRBV19 and TRBJ2-3; D unclear. Germline V gene sequence: CDR1 LNHDA, CDR2 SQIVND (reference sequence). There are 12 residues in the CDR3. Trimming cost V 5 bases and J 3 bases, with 6 bases left between them. The DNA of the CDR3 is TGTGCCAGTAGTCCAGAAACAGATACGCAGTATTTT. Translating gives CASSPETDTQYF.

This clonotype was counted ten times or more. The V and J genes are TRBV7-9 and TRBJ1-1, with 10 bases that match TRBD1. CDR1 and CDR2 (germline): SEHNR, FQNEAQ (reference sequence). Unmatched junction bases numbered 4, after V lost 5 bases and J lost 10 bases. The CDR3 totals 12 residues. CDR3 bases: TGTGCCAGCAGCCAGAGGACAGGGGGAGCTTTCTTT. Translated: CASSQRTGGAFF.

The chain is built from TRBV6-2 or TRBV6-3 and TRBJ2-1; no clear D. The V gene's germline CDR1 is MNHEY and CDR2 SVGEGT. The CDR3 runs 13 residues. V dropped 6 bases and J dropped 0 bases, with 6 bases sitting between them. The CDR3 protein is CASSRSSYNEQFF. The CDR3 DNA follows: TGTGCCAGCAGCCGGAGCTCCTACAATGAGCAGTTCTTC.

This clonotype showed up many times. The rearrangement joins TRBV5-5 to TRBJ1-3, with TRBD1 identical over 8 bases. Germline lookup yields CDR1 SGHKS and CDR2 YYEKEE (reference sequence). V was clipped by 2 bases and J by 0 bases; unmatched bases: 1. The CDR3 consists of 15 residues. The CDR3 loop is CASSFGQGSGNTIYF. DNA for the CDR3: TGTGCCAGCAGCTTTGGACAGGGCTCTGGAAACACCATATATTTT.

This clonotype was recorded at least ten times. In DNA, the CDR3 is TGTGCCAGCAGCTCGGACAGAGGGGAGGAGACCCAGTACTTC. Its protein is CASSSDRGEETQYF. J is TRBJ2-5 and V is TRBV7-3, with D perhaps matching TRBD1 (6 bases). This CDR3 comprises 14 residues. Per germline, CDR1 SGHTA and CDR2 FQGTGA. Trimming left V 4 bases short and J 5 bases short, with 14 bases between.

This clonotype was detected many times. The V and J genes are TRBV20-1 and TRBJ2-1, with 7 bases matching TRBD1. Trimming at V came to 5 bases and at J to 4 bases, leaving 5 bases not matched to a gene. CDR1 DFQATT and CDR2 SNEGSKA come from the germline V gene (reference sequence). This CDR3 region has 13 residues. The CDR3 sequence: CSASDRDYNEQFF. The CDR3 DNA is TGCAGTGCTTCTGACAGGGATTACAATGAGCAGTTCTTC.

This clonotype was seen at least ten times. The chain recombines TRBV7-2 with TRBJ2-1, with TRBD1 as a possible D gene (5 bases). The germline CDR1 and CDR2 sequences are SGHTA and FQGNSA. The CDR3 loop spans 13 amino acids. V lost 1 base and J 8 bases, leaving 9 bases between the germline ends. CDR3 residues: CASSLEVRDEQFF. For the CDR3, the DNA is TGTGCCAGCAGCTTAGAGGTCAGGGATGAGCAGTTCTTC. The complete variable domain, with remaining parts taken from reference TRBV7-2 and TRBJ2-1, reads GAGVSQSPSNKVTEKGKDVELRCDPISGHTALYWYRQSLGQGLEFLIYFQGNSAPDKSGLPSDRFSAERTGGSVSTLTIQRTQQEDSAVYLCASSLEVRDEQFFGPGTRLTVL.

This clonotype was found many times. V and J are TRBV7-8 and TRBJ1-1; 7 nucleotides agree with TRBD1. The CDR3 loop spans 18 amino acids. CDR1 and CDR2 from the germline V gene are SGHVS and FQNEAQ. V shed 0 bases and J 2 bases; nucleotides not matched to a gene: 12. The CDR3 loop is CASSLAIDRVMGNTEAFF. CDR3 bases: TGTGCCAGCAGCTTAGCGATTGACAGGGTAATGGGTAACACTGAAGCTTTCTTT. The whole variable domain, remainder taken from reference TRBV7-8 and TRBJ1-1, is GAGVSQSPRYKVAKRGQDVALRCDPISGHVSLFWYQQALGQGPEFLTYFQNEAQLDKSGLPSDRFFAERPEGSVSTLKIQRTQQEDSAVYLCASSLAIDRVMGNTEAFFGQGTRLTVV.

The table lists this clonotype with many counts. The chain is built from TRBV7-2 and TRBJ1-2; D may be TRBD1 (5 bases). The CDR3 length is 13 residues. Trimming took 1 base from V and 7 from J, leaving 10 bases between them. CDR1 SGHTA and CDR2 FQGNSA come from the germline V gene. As DNA, the CDR3 is TGTGCCAGCAGCTTAGACGGGGGACCTGGCTACACCTTC. Protein sequence: CASSLDGGPGYTF.

This clonotype was observed many times. The gene calls are TRBV5-1 and TRBJ1-1, with 7 bases aligning to TRBD1. V was clipped by 8 bases and J by 2 bases; unmatched bases: 6. The germline CDR1 and CDR2 sequences are SGHRS and YFSETQ. The CDR3 spans 13 residues. This chain's CDR3 is CASFGTVNTEAFF. The CDR3 DNA sequence: TGCGCCAGTTTCGGGACAGTAAACACTGAAGCTTTCTTT.

The table lists this clonotype with many counts. The J gene is TRBJ1-4, the V gene TRBV3-1; weak D call: TRBD1 (5 bases). Trimming took off 0 bases at V and 7 bases at J, with 9 bases between the two ends. This CDR3 has 14 amino acids. Germline V CDR1 and CDR2: LGHDT, YNNKEL (reference sequence). In DNA form, the CDR3 reads TGTGCCAGCAGCCAAGAACAGGATTCTGAAAAACTGTTTTTT. This gives the protein CASSQEQDSEKLFF.

There are many counts of this clonotype. The V call is TRBV10-3, the J call TRBJ2-5; possibly TRBD1 for D (6 bases). Trimming left V 2 bases short and J 3 bases short, with 7 bases between. CDR1 is ENHRY, CDR2 SYGVKD, per germline. The CDR3 has 13 amino acids. This chain's CDR3 is CAISETGKETQYF. For the CDR3, the DNA is TGTGCCATCAGTGAGACAGGGAAAGAGACCCAGTACTTC.

Many counts were recorded for this clonotype. The chain carries TRBV29-1 and TRBJ1-4, with a possible D match to TRBD1 (5 bases). V was shortened by 4 bases and J by 4 bases, with 13 bases between the two germline ends. CDR1 is SQVTM, CDR2 ANQGSEA, per germline. The CDR3 covers 14 residues. This chain's CDR3 is CSVAHGTGNEKLFF. CDR3 coding DNA: TGCAGCGTTGCTCACGGGACCGGTAATGAAAAACTGTTTTTT.

The genes are TRBV29-1 and TRBJ2-5; 10 nucleotides agree with TRBD1. The ends lost 3 bases at V and 5 bases at J; junction bases unmatched: 6. CDR3 length equals 14 residues. CDR1 is SQVTM and CDR2 is ANQGSEA in the germline V gene. The DNA for the CDR3 is TGCAGCGTTGAGGGGACAGGGGAGATGGAGACCCAGTACTTC. It yields the protein CSVEGTGEMETQYF.

This clonotype has ten or more counts. The chain is built from TRBV15 and TRBJ2-6, with D possibly being TRBD1 or TRBD2 (5 bases each). V was shortened by 5 bases and J by 0 bases, with 14 bases between the two germline ends. Germline-derived CDR1 and CDR2 are LNHNV and YYDKDF (reference sequence). This CDR3 contains 17 residues. The CDR3 reads CATSDYRRSSGANVLTF. The CDR3 nucleotides read TGTGCCACCAGCGATTACAGGAGGAGCTCTGGGGCCAACGTCCTGACTTTC.

This clonotype came up many times. V is TRBV20-1 and J is TRBJ1-4; D is perhaps TRBD1 (5 bases). V was pared by 2 bases and J by 5 bases, with 12 bases between. The CDR3 consists of 14 residues. CDR1 DFQATT and CDR2 SNEGSKA come from the germline V gene (reference sequence). CDR3 in DNA: TGCAGTGCTAGAAGGGGAGAGGGGAATGAAAAACTGTTTTTT. This gives the protein CSARRGEGNEKLFF.

J is TRBJ1-4 and V is TRBV20-1; D call uncertain. The CDR3 runs to 13 residues. V lost 3 bases and J lost 8, with 13 bases in between. Germline V lookup: CDR1 DFQATT, CDR2 SNEGSKA (reference sequence). The CDR3 DNA follows: TGCAGTGCTAGCCAACGGCCTGTCGAAAAACTGTTTTTT. Protein: CSASQRPVEKLFF.